A single sample is the source of the 20 T cell receptor beta chains below, sequenced in a study of kidney transplant recipient with SARS-CoV-2 infection. One entry per CDR3 protein, called by TCRdb with MiXCR from the reads. This table has under 300,000 distinct CDR3 sequences, more than 25% appearing once. Specimen: a blood sample, collected at baseline and on roughly day 110 from a kidney transplant recipient. The receptor set was obtained from a male patient aged 30 to 39 who had COVID-19 and was a kidney transplant recipient. Some T cells may trace back to the graft donor.

This clonotype was seen at least ten times. This sequence joins TRBV5-6 and TRBJ2-2, with a possible D match to TRBD1 (6 bases). Trimming cost V 3 bases and J 4 bases, with 16 bases left between them. The CDR3 sequence is 16 residues long. Germline V CDR1 and CDR2: SGHDT, YYEEEE. CDR3 in DNA: TGTGCCAGCAGCTCTTCCTTATCAGGGGTCACCGGGGAGCTGTTTTTT. Translation: CASSSSLSGVTGELFF.

To note about this clonotype: This likely came from a read error, as a far larger clone is one base away. The chain links TRBV27 to TRBJ2-4, with D perhaps being TRBD1 or TRBD2 (5 bases each). From germline, CDR1 is MNHEY and CDR2 SMNVEV (reference sequence). This CDR3 region has 15 residues. The CDR3 bases are TGTGCCAGCAGTTTAACCCGGGGCCTACTTAATGAGCAGCTCTTC. This codes for CASSLTRGLLNEQLF.

The sample holds many counts of this clonotype. This chain connects TRBV4-3 to TRBJ1-2; D not certain. From germline, CDR1 is LGHNA and CDR2 YSLEER. V was trimmed by 4 bases and J by 4 bases, leaving 22 bases between them. CDR3 size: 17 residues. The CDR3 protein is CASSLQEGRRKTYGYTF. The CDR3 DNA follows: TGCGCCAGCAGCCTTCAAGAAGGACGTCGAAAGACCTATGGCTACACCTTC.

This clonotype was seen ten or more times. This sequence joins TRBV5-5 and TRBJ1-2; D gene ambiguous. The length of the CDR3 is 16 residues. CDR1 SGHKS and CDR2 YYEKEE come from the germline V gene (reference sequence). V was trimmed by 7 bases and J by 4 bases, leaving 23 bases between them. The CDR3 loop is CASLSHVSRKTYGYTF. The CDR3 region has the DNA TGTGCCAGCCTGTCACATGTCTCGCGAAAGACCTATGGCTACACCTTC.

This clonotype was seen only a few times. The V call is TRBV19, the J call TRBJ1-2; D possibly corresponds to TRBD1 (6 bases). This CDR3 contains 17 residues. Germline V gives CDR1 LNHDA, CDR2 SQIVND (reference sequence). The V end lost 5 bases, the J end lost 4 bases, and 23 bases lay between the germline ends. The CDR3 region is CASSLEGTNRKTYGYTF. In DNA, the CDR3 is TGTGCCAGTAGTTTGGAGGGGACAAATCGAAAGACCTATGGCTACACCTTC.

About this clonotype itself: The junction does not match germline at one end; this may be a read error. This sequence joins TRBV12-3 or TRBV12-4 and TRBJ2-3; D is uncertain. There are 10 residues in the CDR3. CDR3 region: CASSLHTQCF. DNA of the CDR3: TGTGCCAGCAGTCTCCATACGCAGTGTTTT.

This clonotype was detected many times. J is TRBJ1-5 and V is TRBV19; D remains ambiguous. The CDR3 has 15 amino acids. Germline V gives CDR1 LNHDA, CDR2 SQIVND (reference sequence). With 10 bases removed from V and 0 bases from J, the gap between germline ends came to 16 bases. CDR3 sequence: CATQEPGYSNQPQHF. The CDR3 DNA is TGTGCCACTCAGGAACCGGGGTATAGCAATCAGCCCCAGCATTTT. The full variable domain, rest sourced from reference TRBV19 and TRBJ1-5, is DGGITQSPKYLFRKEGQNVTLSCEQNLNHDAMYWYRQDPGQGLRLIYYSQIVNDFQKGDIAEGYSVSREKKESFPLTVTSAQKNPTAFYLCATQEPGYSNQPQHFGDGTRLSIL.

This chain connects TRBV6-4 to TRBJ2-1; 13 nucleotides line up with TRBD2. Germline loops: CDR1 MRHNA, CDR2 SNTAGT. This CDR3 has 14 residues. Germline trimming cut 2 bases from V and 8 bases from J; bases unmatched to any gene: 0. The CDR3 spells CASSDGLAGDEQFF. CDR3 DNA sequence: TGTGCCAGCAGTGACGGACTAGCGGGAGATGAGCAGTTCTTC.

The chain employs TRBV20-1 and TRBJ2-5; TRBD1 matches 8 bases. Germline-derived CDR1 and CDR2 are DFQATT and SNEGSKA (reference sequence). The CDR3 has 13 residues. The V and J ends lost 6 bases and 6 bases, in that order; junction bases with no gene match: 9. CDR3 protein: CSALEDRAKTQYF. The CDR3 DNA reads as TGCAGTGCCCTTGAGGACAGGGCGAAGACCCAGTACTTC.

Points on this clonotype: Just one base apart from a much larger clone, this may be a read error. The rearrangement joins TRBV28 to TRBJ1-5; D remains unclear. Germline CDR1 and CDR2: MDHEN and SYDVKM. The CDR3 spans 12 residues. In nucleotides, the CDR3 is TGTGCCAGCAGTTTGCCCCGTCAGCCCCGGCATTTT. It specifies CASSLPRQPRHF.

This clonotype has only a few counts. V and J are TRBV20-1 and TRBJ2-2; 10 bases are a match to TRBD2. CDR3 length: 16 residues. The V and J ends lost 3 bases and 5 bases, in that order; junction bases with no gene match: 9. Germline V lookup: CDR1 DFQATT, CDR2 SNEGSKA (reference sequence). In DNA form, the CDR3 reads TGCAGTGCTAGTAGGCCTAGCGGGAGAGGGACCGGGGAGCTGTTTTTT. Protein: CSASRPSGRGTGELFF.

This clonotype was detected many times. This chain uses TRBV6-5 with TRBJ1-5, with D perhaps TRBD1 (6 bases). CDR1 is MNHEY, CDR2 SVGAGI, per germline. This CDR3 spans 12 amino acids. Trimming removed 9 bases at V and 7 bases at J, with 13 bases between. This CDR3 reads CASRQGNQPQHF. The CDR3 DNA is TGTGCCAGTAGGCAGGGGAACCAGCCCCAGCATTTT.

Concerning this clonotype: A much larger clone is a single base away; this may be a read error. The rearrangement links TRBV3-2 to TRBJ2-7; the listed D gene, TRBD2, was not tested against the DNA. TRBV3-2 is flagged as a pseudogene. CDR3 length equals 15 residues. The CDR3 sequence is CASSQRRSRSYEQCF. CDR3 in DNA: TGTGCCAGCAGCCAACGGAGGAGTAGAAGCTACGAGCAGTGCTTC.

There are many counts of this clonotype. This rearrangement joins TRBV16 to TRBJ1-2; D may be TRBD1 (5 bases). The CDR3 sequence is 17 residues long. Germline V gives CDR1 KGHSY, CDR2 FQNENV. V lost 5 bases and J lost 4, with 23 bases in between. For the CDR3, the DNA is TGTGCCAGCAGCGGGAGAGGGGTCGTTAGAAAGACCTATGGCTACACCTTC. Amino acids: CASSGRGVVRKTYGYTF.

As for this clonotype: Since a much larger clone is just one base distant, this may be a read error. The genes are TRBV27 and TRBJ1-2; the D gene is possibly TRBD1 (6 bases). This CDR3 spans 14 amino acids. V was cut by 0 bases and J by 7 bases, with 12 bases left in between. In germline, CDR1 is MNHEY, CDR2 SMNVEV (reference sequence). CDR3: CASSLSHRDCGYTF. The CDR3 nucleotides read TGTGCCAGCAGTTTATCTCACAGGGACTGTGGCTACACCTTC.

This clonotype was seen repeatedly, ten times or more. The CDR3: CASSIGGTDTQYF. For the CDR3, the DNA is TGTGCCAGCAGCATTGGAGGGACAGATACGCAGTATTTT. This chain links TRBV14 with TRBJ2-3, with TRBD2 as a possible D gene (6 bases). Germline V gene lookup returns CDR1 SGHDN and CDR2 FVKESK. V lost 5 bases and J 3 bases, leaving 9 bases between the germline ends. This CDR3 region has 13 residues.

For this clonotype: One end of the junction is discordant with germline, which a read error may explain. CDR3: CASSWTVNTEAFF. CDR3 nucleotides: TGTGCCAGCAGTTGGACGGTGAACACTGAGGCTTTCTTT. The chain employs TRBV6-5 and TRBJ1-1; D gene uncertain. The CDR3 covers 13 residues. Germline loops: CDR1 MNHEY, CDR2 SVGAGI.

The J gene is TRBJ1-1, the V gene TRBV11-3, with 7 bases identical to TRBD1. The CDR3 length is 16 residues. Trimming took 5 bases from V and 5 from J; bases not matched to a gene: 14. The germline V gene encodes CDR1 SGHNT and CDR2 YENEEA. The CDR3, as DNA: TGTGCCAGCAGCCCCCGTCAAAGGGGGCCGGGGACTGAAGCTTTCTTT. Protein sequence: CASSPRQRGPGTEAFF. Supplemented by reference TRBV11-3 and TRBJ1-1, the full variable domain reads EAGVVQSPRYKIIEKKQPVAFWCNPISGHNTLYWYLQNLGQGPELLIRYENEEAVDDSQLPKDRFSAERLKGVDSTLKIQPAELGDSAVYLCASSPRQRGPGTEAFFGQGTRLTVV.

Worth noting for this clonotype: This could be a read error, since a much larger clone is one nucleotide away. The chain joins TRBV20-1 to TRBJ2-7, with a possible D match to TRBD1 (5 bases). The germline V gene encodes CDR1 DFQATT and CDR2 SNEGSKA (reference sequence). Trimming pared 4 bases from V and 9 bases from J, leaving 22 bases between. This CDR3 spans 14 amino acids. CDR3 coding DNA: TGCAGTGCTACTTCCCGGGCAGGGTTGAACGGGCAGTACTTC. Translation: CSATSRAGLNGQYF.

This clonotype has a count of ten or more. The chain employs TRBV6-1 and TRBJ2-6; D not resolved. Trimming took 3 bases from V and 0 from J, leaving 6 bases between them. The V gene's germline CDR1 is MNHNS and CDR2 SASEGT. The CDR3 runs 15 residues. CDR3 region: CASSDAGSGANVLTF. The CDR3 nucleotides are TGTGCCAGCAGTGATGCAGGCTCTGGGGCCAACGTCCTGACTTTC.